This TCR beta chain was sequenced in a study of T cell changes during pregnancy in multiple sclerosis. Profiled with immunoSEQ multiplex PCR; TCRdb holds only in-frame clones, not every one. The sample records some 80,000 clones, about 93% being singletons. This CDR3 comprises 14 residues. V was clipped by 6 bases and J by 4 bases, with 13 bases between them. CDR1 and CDR2 (germline): SGHTA, FQGNSA. This sequence originates from a female donor with multiple sclerosis, enrolled in a pregnancy study. The specimen was CD4+ T cells from peripheral blood mononuclear cells, collected after pregnancy. The rearrangement joins TRBV7-2 to TRBJ1-5; D unclear. The CDR3 nucleotides read TGTGCCAGCAGTTTAAGGACGGGGAATCAGCCCCAGCATTTT. It is translated as CASSLRTGNQPQHF.